One sample yielded the 2 T cell receptor beta chains listed below, sequenced in a study of T cells expressing NK-cell markers. TCRdb re-called the 5' RACE reads, yielding one record per CDR3 amino acid sequence without DNA. The data include fewer than 550,000 distinct CDR3 sequences; the top ten clones carry 1.4%. The sample consisted of blood T cells: a sorted CD56 or NKG2C T cell subset, CD4+ or CD8+ T cells, or bulk PBMC T cells (not recorded which). The source is a woman between 50 and 59 years old in good health.

The chain employs TRBV12-3 or TRBV12-4 and TRBJ2-1. This CDR3 comprises 15 residues. The CDR3 here is CASSPMRLERNEQFF.

The chain joins TRBV12-3 or TRBV12-4 to TRBJ2-1. This CDR3 contains 15 residues. CDR3 in amino acids: CASSLSGRFNNEQFF.